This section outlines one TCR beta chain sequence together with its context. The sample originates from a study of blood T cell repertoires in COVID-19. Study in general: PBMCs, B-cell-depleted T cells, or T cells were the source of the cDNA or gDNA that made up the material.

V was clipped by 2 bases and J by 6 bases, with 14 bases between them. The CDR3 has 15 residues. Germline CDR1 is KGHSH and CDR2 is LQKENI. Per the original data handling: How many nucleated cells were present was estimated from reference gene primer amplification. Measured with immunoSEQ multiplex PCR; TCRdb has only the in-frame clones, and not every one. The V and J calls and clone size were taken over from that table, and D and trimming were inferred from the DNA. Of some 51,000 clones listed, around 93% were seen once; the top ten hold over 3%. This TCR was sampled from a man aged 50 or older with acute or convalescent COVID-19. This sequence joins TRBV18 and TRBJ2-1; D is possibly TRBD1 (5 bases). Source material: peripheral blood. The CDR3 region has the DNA TGTGCCAGCTCACCAGCTCCAGGGTCCGCCAATGAGCAGTTCTTC. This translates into CASSPAPGSANEQFF.